The 28 T cell receptor beta chains reported below all come from one sample, sequenced in a study of T cell responses to AZD1222 COVID-19 vaccine. The method was immunoSEQ multiplex PCR; TCRdb's version includes in-frame clones alone and lacks a portion of them. The sample carries about 130,000 clones, about 91% recorded once. The sample here was peripheral blood, taken on day 0 of AZD1222 vaccination. These receptors were obtained from an adult in good health.

The chain's CDR3 is CASSSLDRGAYGYTF. As DNA, the CDR3 is TGTGCCAGCAGCTCCCTCGACAGGGGGGCATATGGCTACACCTTC. The V and J genes are TRBV6-6 and TRBJ1-2; TRBD1 matches 9 bases. The CDR3 is 15 amino acids. J gave up 5 bases and V 6 bases, and 10 bases lay outside the gene matches. Germline V gene sequence: CDR1 MNHNY, CDR2 SVGAGI (reference sequence).

The chain joins TRBV4-2 to TRBJ2-1; D is ambiguous. The CDR3 has 14 amino acids. The germline gives CDR1 LGHNA, CDR2 YNFKEQ. The ends were cut back, 8 bases at V and 7 bases at J, with 18 bases in the middle. The CDR3 reads CASSRTKSGNEQFF. The CDR3 DNA sequence: TGTGCCAGCTCCCGGACCAAGTCTGGGAATGAGCAGTTCTTC.

This clone has only a few counts. V is TRBV12-5 and J is TRBJ1-6; 8 bases are a match to TRBD1. Looked up from germline, CDR1 is LGHNT and CDR2 is FRNRAP. This CDR3 contains 16 residues. The ends lost 2 bases at V and 10 bases at J; junction bases unmatched: 10. The DNA for the CDR3 is TGTGCTAGTGGTTTGAGGTCCGGGACAGGAGGCTCACCCCTCCACTTT. Its protein is CASGLRSGTGGSPLHF.

V gene TRBV4-3 combines with J gene TRBJ2-7, with a weak D call TRBD2 (5 bases). Between the trimmed V and J ends, which lost 1 base and 2 bases, there was a span of 9 bases. Germline V lookup: CDR1 LGHNA, CDR2 YSLEER. CDR3 size: 14 residues. The CDR3 DNA follows: TGCGCCAGCAGCCAAGGCTCGGGGACCTACGAGCAGTACTTC. Translating it yields CASSQGSGTYEQYF.

This clone has just one count. The rearrangement links TRBV10-3 to TRBJ1-1; D possibly corresponds to TRBD1 (6 bases). Germline CDR1 is ENHRY and CDR2 is SYGVKD. The CDR3 loop spans 14 amino acids. V was trimmed by 2 bases and J by 8 bases, leaving 15 bases between them. CDR3 loop: CAISEGGTFTEAFF. The CDR3 coding sequence is TGTGCCATCAGTGAGGGGGGGACATTTACCGAAGCTTTCTTT.

The chain joins TRBV5-6 to TRBJ2-3; 8 bases match TRBD2. The CDR3 is made up of 15 amino acids. Germline lookup yields CDR1 SGHDT and CDR2 YYEEEE. V lost 6 bases, J lost 4 bases, and 10 bases stayed unmatched. In DNA, the CDR3 is TGTGCCAGCAACTACCGAGCGGGAGCAGCAGATACGCAGTATTTT. It specifies CASNYRAGAADTQYF.

The chain uses TRBV7-9 and TRBJ2-1, with 10 bases identical to TRBD2. Trimming cost V 4 bases and J 5 bases; bases outside gene matches: 2. The CDR3 sequence is 14 residues long. Per the germline V gene, CDR1 is SEHNR and CDR2 is FQNEAQ (reference sequence). CDR3 DNA sequence: TGTGCCAGCAGCTACAGCGGGAGGGACAATGAGCAGTTCTTC. It encodes CASSYSGRDNEQFF.

This chain connects TRBV27 to TRBJ2-7; 9 positions agree with TRBD1. The V gene's germline CDR1 is MNHEY and CDR2 SMNVEV (reference sequence). Trimming removed 6 bases from V and 0 bases from J; junction bases left unmatched: 3. The CDR3 runs to 14 residues. DNA of the CDR3: TGTGCCAGCAGCCGGGACAGGGTCTCCTACGAGCAGTACTTC. This encodes CASSRDRVSYEQYF.

The rearrangement links TRBV2 to TRBJ2-1; the D gene is possibly TRBD1 (8 bases). The CDR3 consists of 14 residues. Germline loops: CDR1 SNHLY, CDR2 FYNNEI. The V end lost 5 bases, the J end lost 8 bases, and 16 bases lay between the germline ends. The CDR3 DNA reads as TGTGCCAGCAGTTTCGGACAGGGAGGGTATGAGCAGTTCTTC. Protein: CASSFGQGGYEQFF.

V gene TRBV7-6 combines with J gene TRBJ2-1, with 13 nucleotides matching TRBD2. This CDR3 region has 17 residues. The germline V gene encodes CDR1 SGHVS and CDR2 FNYEAQ. Losses at the gene ends were 5 bases for V and 2 bases for J; bases not matched to a gene: 6. The CDR3 DNA reads TGTGCCAGCAGCGTTCGGACTAGCGGGGGTCCCTACAATGAGCAGTTCTTC. Its protein is CASSVRTSGGPYNEQFF.

This chain uses TRBV6-5 with TRBJ2-3; possible D gene TRBD2, 7 bases. The CDR3 has 13 amino acids. Germline lookup yields CDR1 MNHEY and CDR2 SVGAGI. Trimming took off 8 bases at V and 7 bases at J, with 16 bases between the two ends. The CDR3 here is CASLHRGANTQYF. The CDR3 bases are TGTGCCAGCTTACATCGGGGGGCCAATACGCAGTATTTT.

The rearrangement joins TRBV10-2 to TRBJ2-2; TRBD1 agrees at 8 bases. The CDR3 is 14 residues long. The junction had 5 bases not matched to a gene; V was cut back by 5 bases and J by 6 bases. The germline CDR1 and CDR2 sequences are WSHSY and SAAADI. CDR3 amino acids: CASSRTGRAGELFF. DNA for the CDR3: TGCGCCAGCAGTAGGACAGGGCGGGCCGGGGAGCTGTTTTTT.

This chain joins TRBV4-1 and TRBJ2-3; TRBD1 aligns across 7 bases. V shed 1 base, J shed 5 bases, and the junction held 3 bases outside the gene matches. Per germline, CDR1 MGHRA and CDR2 YSYEKL. The CDR3 length is 14 residues. The CDR3 is CASSQATGLDTQYF. Here the CDR3 DNA reads TGCGCCAGCAGCCAAGCGACAGGGCTAGATACGCAGTATTTT.

The CDR3 sequence is CASSVGGGSTDTQYF. The CDR3 DNA reads as TGTGCCAGCAGCGTAGGTGGGGGGTCAACAGATACGCAGTATTTT. The chain recombines TRBV9 with TRBJ2-3; a weak D match, TRBD2 (6 bases). The germline V gene encodes CDR1 SGDLS and CDR2 YYNGEE. With 0 bases removed from V and 3 bases from J, the gap between germline ends came to 11 bases. The CDR3 loop spans 15 amino acids.

This clone was recorded only once. This CDR3 is CSARQGTQPQHF. Here the CDR3 DNA reads TGCAGCGCACGACAGGGGACTCAGCCCCAGCATTTT. The chain uses TRBV29-1 and TRBJ1-5; the match to TRBD1 covers 8 bases. There are 12 residues in the CDR3. The germline gives CDR1 SQVTM, CDR2 ANQGSEA. Unmatched junction bases numbered 5, after V lost 7 bases and J lost 6 bases.

This chain uses TRBV7-9 with TRBJ1-2; D is perhaps TRBD1 (5 bases). This CDR3 has 14 residues. V lost 5 bases, J lost 4 bases, and 14 bases lay in between. CDR1 SEHNR and CDR2 FQNEAQ come from the germline V gene (reference sequence). The CDR3 loop reads CASSPPGTLYGYTF. CDR3 in DNA: TGTGCCAGCAGCCCCCCCGGGACCCTCTATGGCTACACCTTC.

The chain has TRBV19 and TRBJ1-2; unclear D gene. The CDR3 covers 18 residues. Germline-derived CDR1 and CDR2 are LNHDA and SQIVND (reference sequence). Trimming cost V 0 bases and J 4 bases, with 21 bases left between them. The CDR3 DNA is TGTGCCAGTAGTATAGATCTATTGGCTCCCGTGCAGGCCTATGGCTACACCTTC. This encodes CASSIDLLAPVQAYGYTF.

The chain carries TRBV3-1 (or the pseudogene TRBV3-2) and TRBJ1-3, with D hard to call. CDR1 and CDR2 (germline): LGHDT, YNNKEL (reference sequence). The CDR3 runs 15 residues. V was cut by 1 base and J by 0 bases, with 7 bases left in between. The DNA for the CDR3 is TGTGCCAGCAGCCAAGGGACCTACTCTGGAAACACCATATATTTT. Translation: CASSQGTYSGNTIYF.

This chain connects TRBV27 to TRBJ2-7; D possibly corresponds to TRBD1 (5 bases). Germline V gene sequence: CDR1 MNHEY, CDR2 SMNVEV (reference sequence). V dropped 3 bases and J dropped 6 bases, with 15 bases sitting between them. The CDR3 contains 14 residues. CDR3 loop: CASSFSSGSGEQYF. CDR3 nucleotides: TGTGCCAGCAGTTTCTCATCAGGGTCGGGCGAGCAGTACTTC.

The V gene is TRBV5-1, the J gene TRBJ2-1, with D possibly matching TRBD2 (5 bases). V was cut by 1 base and J by 7 bases, with 12 bases left in between. Germline V gene data show CDR1 as SGHRS and CDR2 as YFSETQ. This CDR3 has 14 residues. The CDR3 loop is CASSLTRAENEQFF. CDR3 nucleotide sequence: TGCGCCAGCAGCTTGACTAGGGCGGAGAATGAGCAGTTCTTC.

The rearrangement links TRBV10-1 to TRBJ2-3, with 7 nucleotides matching TRBD2. The CDR3 consists of 19 residues. Germline CDR1 and CDR2: WNHNN and SYGVQD (reference sequence). The trim removed 5 bases at V and 0 bases at J, leaving 17 bases unmatched. This CDR3 is CASSQLASGHKDSTDTQYF. Here the CDR3 DNA reads TGCGCCAGCAGTCAGTTGGCTAGCGGCCATAAAGATAGCACAGATACGCAGTATTTT.

This clone came up once. This chain connects TRBV18 to TRBJ1-5, with D unresolved. The germline V and J ends were trimmed by 3 bases and 5 bases, with 11 bases remaining between them. From germline, CDR1 is KGHSH and CDR2 LQKENI. There are 14 residues in the CDR3. The DNA for the CDR3 is TGTGCCAGCTCACCTTCCGGGTCCCATCAGCCCCAGCATTTT. Protein: CASSPSGSHQPQHF.

The chain employs TRBV29-1 and TRBJ1-4; D ambiguous. V was clipped by 4 bases and J by 5 bases, with 11 bases between them. Germline V gene data show CDR1 as SQVTM and CDR2 as ANQGSEA. The CDR3 is 13 amino acids. CDR3 DNA: TGCAGCGTTGGTATTCTAGGGAATGAAAAACTGTTTTTT. Protein product: CSVGILGNEKLFF.

This chain's CDR3 is CASRLAGSYEQYF. The CDR3 DNA reads TGTGCCAGCAGACTAGCGGGGTCCTACGAGCAGTACTTC. The genes are TRBV7-9 and TRBJ2-7; 10 bases agree with TRBD2. Per the germline V gene, CDR1 is SEHNR and CDR2 is FQNEAQ (reference sequence). The V segment lost 6 bases and the J segment 1 base; nucleotides outside the gene matches: 0. The CDR3 contains 13 residues. Full variable domain (remainder filled in from reference TRBV7-9 and TRBJ2-7): DTGVSQNPRHKITKRGQNVTFRCDPISEHNRLYWYRQTLGQGPEFLTYFQNEAQLEKSRLLSDRFSAERPKGSFSTLEIQRTEQGDSAMYLCASRLAGSYEQYFGPGTRLTVT.

CDR3 amino acids: CASSLTGYRTDTQYF. The CDR3 bases are TGCGCCAGCAGCTTGACGGGATACCGCACAGATACGCAGTATTTT. The chain has TRBV5-1 and TRBJ2-3, with D tentatively TRBD2 (5 bases). The CDR3 runs 15 residues. V was trimmed by 1 base and J by 1 base, leaving 10 bases between them. Germline V gene sequence: CDR1 SGHRS, CDR2 YFSETQ. Variable domain in full (rest from reference TRBV5-1 and TRBJ2-3): KAGVTQTPRYLIKTRGQQVTLSCSPISGHRSVSWYQQTPGQGLQFLFEYFSETQRNKGNFPGRFSGRQFSNSRSEMNVSTLELGDSALYLCASSLTGYRTDTQYFGPGTRLTVL.

CDR3 amino acids: CASSETGNTGELFF. CDR3 in DNA: TGCGCCAGCAGCGAGACAGGGAACACCGGGGAGCTGTTTTTT. The chain carries TRBV5-1 and TRBJ2-2, with D perhaps TRBD1 (6 bases). V lost 4 bases and J 1 base, leaving 8 bases between the germline ends. This CDR3 is built from 14 residues. Germline V gene lookup returns CDR1 SGHRS and CDR2 YFSETQ.

The V and J genes are TRBV6-1 and TRBJ1-2; a weak D match, TRBD1 (5 bases). This CDR3 contains 12 residues. Trimming cost V 2 bases and J 8 bases, with 9 bases left between them. Germline lookup yields CDR1 MNHNS and CDR2 SASEGT. The CDR3 DNA sequence: TGTGCCAGCAGTGAATTCGGGGGGGGCTACACCTTC. It specifies CASSEFGGGYTF.

This clone occurred once. This chain links TRBV4-3 with TRBJ2-7, with TRBD2 matching 11 bases. The CDR3 extends over 16 amino acids. With V trimmed by 0 bases and J by 4 bases, 5 bases remained unmatched. Germline CDR1 is LGHNA and CDR2 is YSLEER. CDR3 in DNA: TGCGCCAGCAGCCAAGAGATAGCGGGAGGGCCGTACGAGCAGTACTTC. The encoded protein is CASSQEIAGGPYEQYF.